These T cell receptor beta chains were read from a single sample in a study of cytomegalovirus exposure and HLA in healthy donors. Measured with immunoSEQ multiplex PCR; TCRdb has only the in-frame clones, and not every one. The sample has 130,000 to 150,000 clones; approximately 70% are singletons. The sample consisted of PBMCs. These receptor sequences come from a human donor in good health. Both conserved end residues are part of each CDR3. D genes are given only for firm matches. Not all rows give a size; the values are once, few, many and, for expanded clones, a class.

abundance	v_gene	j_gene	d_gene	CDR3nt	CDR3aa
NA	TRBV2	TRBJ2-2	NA	TGTGCCAGCAGGATGGACTATAACGCCGGGGAGCTGTTTTTT	CASRMDYNAGELFF
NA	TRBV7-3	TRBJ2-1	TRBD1	TGTGCCAGCGACCGGGACAGGGGAATCGATGAGCAGTTCTTC	CASDRDRGIDEQFF
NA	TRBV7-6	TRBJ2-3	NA	TGTGCCAGCAGCATTAGCCGGCCAGATACGCAGTATTTT	CASSISRPDTQYF
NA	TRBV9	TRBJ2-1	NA	TGTGCCAGCAGCGTAGGGGGGGGGCCTCACAATGAGCAGTTCTTC	CASSVGGGPHNEQFF
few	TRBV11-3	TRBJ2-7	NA	TGTGCCAGCAGCTTAGAAGGAGTTGAGTCAGACGAGCAGTACTTC	CASSLEGVESDEQYF
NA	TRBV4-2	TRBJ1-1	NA	TGTGCCAGCAGCCCCAGGGCCCAGCGCACTGAAGCTTTCTTT	CASSPRAQRTEAFF
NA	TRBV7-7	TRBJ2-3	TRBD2	TGTGCTAGCAGCTTAGGACTAGCGGGGACAGATACGCAGTATTTT	CASSLGLAGTDTQYF
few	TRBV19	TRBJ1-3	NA	TGTGCCAGTACGCAGGACTCTGGAAACACCATATATTTT	CASTQDSGNTIYF
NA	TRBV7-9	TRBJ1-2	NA	TGTGCCAGCAGCTTAGGACAGAGGGGCTACACCTTC	CASSLGQRGYTF
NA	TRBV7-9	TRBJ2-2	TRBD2	TGTGCCAGCAGCCCGCTACTAGCGGGGGGGCTATTTACCGGGGAGCTGTTTTTT	CASSPLLAGGLFTGELFF
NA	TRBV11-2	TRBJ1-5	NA	TGTGCCAGCAGCTTAGGTCCATGGAGGCCTAATCAGCCCCAGCATTTT	CASSLGPWRPNQPQHF
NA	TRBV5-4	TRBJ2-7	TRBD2	TGTGCCAGCAGCTTGCCCGGGAGGGCCTCCGAGCAGTACTTC	CASSLPGRASEQYF
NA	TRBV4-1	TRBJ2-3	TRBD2	TGCGCCAGCAGCCAATCGGCGGGGGGGCCAGATACGCAGTATTTT	CASSQSAGGPDTQYF
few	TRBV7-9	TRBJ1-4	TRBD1	TGTGCCAGCAGCTCTACAGGGGTTGAGGAAAAACTGTTTTTT	CASSSTGVEEKLFF
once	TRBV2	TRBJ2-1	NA	TGTGCCAGCAGCACTTTTAGTTACGAGCAGTTCTTC	CASSTFSYEQFF
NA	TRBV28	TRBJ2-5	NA	TGTGCCAGCAGTTTAGGGAGGGGGGGATCGGAGACCCAGTACTTC	CASSLGRGGSETQYF
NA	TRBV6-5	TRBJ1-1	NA	TGTGCCAGCAGCAACCCCAGTTTGGAAGCTTTCTTT	CASSNPSLEAFF
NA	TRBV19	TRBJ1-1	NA	TGTGCCACCAGGGGGAACACTGAAGCTTTCTTT	CATRGNTEAFF
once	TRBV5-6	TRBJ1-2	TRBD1	TGTGCCAGCAGCTATGACAGGGCTCGTGGCTACGCCTTC	CASSYDRARGYAF
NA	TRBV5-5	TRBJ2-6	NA	TGTGCCAGCAGCTTGGCATCCGGGAGCGGGGCCAACGTCCTGACTTTC	CASSLASGSGANVLTF
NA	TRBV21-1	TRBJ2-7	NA	TGTGCCAGCAGCAAACCGTCCCCTCTGGCGGGGTCCTACGAGCAGTACTTC	CASSKPSPLAGSYEQYF
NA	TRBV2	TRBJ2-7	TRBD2	TGTGCCAGCACGGGGACTAGCGGGATCGGGTCCTACGAGCAGTACTTC	CASTGTSGIGSYEQYF
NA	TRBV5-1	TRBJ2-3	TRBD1	TGCGCCAGCAGCTTGTCGGGACAGGGGCCAGATACGCAGTATTTT	CASSLSGQGPDTQYF
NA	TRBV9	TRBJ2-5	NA	TGTGCCAGCAGCCCCCCCCTAGACCAGTACCAAGAGACCCAGTACTTC	CASSPPLDQYQETQYF
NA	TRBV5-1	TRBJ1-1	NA	TGCGCCAGCAGAGAGAAGGCGGCGGGCAGCACTGAAGCTTTCTTT	CASREKAAGSTEAFF
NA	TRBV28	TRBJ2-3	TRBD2	TGTGCCAGCAGTTTGGAATTCGCGGGGGGGCTAGGAGATACGCAGTATTTT	CASSLEFAGGLGDTQYF
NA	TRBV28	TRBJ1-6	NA	TGTGCCAGCTCTCAGCCAGAGGCCTCCTATAATTCACCCCTCCACTTT	CASSQPEASYNSPLHF
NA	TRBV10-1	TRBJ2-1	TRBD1	TGCGCCAGCAGTCCCGGGACAGGGGCGTACAATGAGCAGTTCTTC	CASSPGTGAYNEQFF
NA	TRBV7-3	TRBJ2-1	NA	TGTGCCAGCAGCTCGGTCGGGAGCTCCTACAATGAGCAGTTCTTC	CASSSVGSSYNEQFF
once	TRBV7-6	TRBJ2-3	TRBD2	TGTGCCAGCAGCTTAGCGCCAGCGGGGAACCCCACAGATACGCAGTATTTT	CASSLAPAGNPTDTQYF
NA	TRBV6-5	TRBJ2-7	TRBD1	TGTGCCAGCAGTTTCTCCTTAGGACAGGGGCATGGGGAGCAGTACTTC	CASSFSLGQGHGEQYF
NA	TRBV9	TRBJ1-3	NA	TGTGCCAGCAGCCCCGGCCGGGTTGGAAACACCATATATTTT	CASSPGRVGNTIYF
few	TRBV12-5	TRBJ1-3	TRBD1	TGTGCTAGTGCCAATACAGGGGCTGGAAACACCATATATTTT	CASANTGAGNTIYF
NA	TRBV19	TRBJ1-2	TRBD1	TGTGCCAGTAGCATCGGACAGGACTATGGCTACACCTTC	CASSIGQDYGYTF
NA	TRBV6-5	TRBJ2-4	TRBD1	TGTGCCAGCAGCAACCCGGGACAGGTCAAAAACATTCAGTACTTC	CASSNPGQVKNIQYF
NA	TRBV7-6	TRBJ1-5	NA	TGTGCCAGCAGCTTATGGGGCCAGCCCCAGCATTTT	CASSLWGQPQHF
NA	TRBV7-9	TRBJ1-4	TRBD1	TGTGCCAGCAGCTTGGTCACAGGGGGCCCAGGGGATGAAAAACTGTTTTTT	CASSLVTGGPGDEKLFF
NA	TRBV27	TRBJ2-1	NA	TGTGCCAGCAGTTTAGGCGGTAGCTCCTACAATGAGCAGTTCTTC	CASSLGGSSYNEQFF
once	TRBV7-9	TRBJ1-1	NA	TGTGCCAGCAGCTCCCTGGGCGTCGCTACGAACACTGAAGCTTTCTTT	CASSSLGVATNTEAFF
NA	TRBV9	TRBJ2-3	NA	TGTGCCAGCAGCGTAGCCCTCCAGATCACAGATGCGCAGTATTTT	CASSVALQITDAQYF
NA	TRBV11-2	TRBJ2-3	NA	TGTGCCAGCAGCTTAGGTCTGACAGATACGCAGTATTTT	CASSLGLTDTQYF
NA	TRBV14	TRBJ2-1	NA	TGTGCCAGCTCCCTAGGTTCTGAGCAGTTCTTC	CASSLGSEQFF
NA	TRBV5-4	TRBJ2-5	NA	TGTGCCAGCAGCACCGACAGTTACCAAGAGACCCAGTACTTC	CASSTDSYQETQYF
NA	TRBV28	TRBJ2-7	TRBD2	TGTGCCAGCATCGGCAGGGAGGGCAATGGCTACGAGCAGTACTTC	CASIGREGNGYEQYF
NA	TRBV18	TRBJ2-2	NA	TGTGCCAGCTCACCACCAAACAGACCCGCCGGGGAGCTGTTTTTT	CASSPPNRPAGELFF
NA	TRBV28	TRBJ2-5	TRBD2	TGTGCCAGCAGCCCGCGGGGGAACCAAGAGACCCAGTACTTC	CASSPRGNQETQYF
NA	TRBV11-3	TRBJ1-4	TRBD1	TGTGCCAGCAGCCTCCGACAGGGGGCTTATGAAAAACTGTTTTTT	CASSLRQGAYEKLFF
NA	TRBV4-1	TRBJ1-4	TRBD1	TGCGCCAGCAGCCAACGGACAGGGGTTGAAAAACTGTTTTTT	CASSQRTGVEKLFF
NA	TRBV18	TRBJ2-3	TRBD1	TGTGCCAGCTCACTATCCGGGACAGCAGAGATGGATACGCAGTATTTT	CASSLSGTAEMDTQYF
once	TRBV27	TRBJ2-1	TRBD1	TGTGCCAGCAGTCCTAGGGACAGGGCTTTTGATAATGAGCAGTTCTTC	CASSPRDRAFDNEQFF
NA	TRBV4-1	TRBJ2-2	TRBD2	TGCGCCAGCAGCCAGCCAACTAGCGGAGTCAGGACCGAGGAGCTGTTTTTT	CASSQPTSGVRTEELFF
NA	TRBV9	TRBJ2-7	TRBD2	TGTGCCAGCAGCACGAGCGGGAGCGGGAGCGAGCAGTACTTC	CASSTSGSGSEQYF
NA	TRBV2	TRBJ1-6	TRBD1	TGTGCCAGCAGTTTCGGGACAGCCAATTCACCCCTCCACTTT	CASSFGTANSPLHF